The text below deals with one TCR beta chain. The target antigen is unknown. Treatment: approximately 9-day PBMC culture with coronavirus spike peptide pools or control peptides (ViraFEST assay). Once peptide pools had expanded antigen-specific T cells, ViraFEST sequenced TCRs. Sequenced with the Oncomine TCR Beta short-read assay was DNA taken from cultured CD4+ T cells. Each CDR3 protein gets one entry after TCRdb re-called the PCR reads with MiXCR. In the table there are tens of thousands of distinct CDR3 sequences, 67% of which are singletons. The source of the sample is a study of vaccination and CD4 T cells after COVID-19. At the level of the study: For each participant, vaccination comprised two doses of either the BNT162b2 or the mRNA-1273 vaccine.

The study's findings and limits: Convalescent patients showed a median around 85% of reactive clones that were seen only post-vaccination.

Deletions cut 6 bases from V and 5 bases from J, with 17 bases between. Germline CDR1 is DFQATT and CDR2 is SNEGSKA (reference sequence). The length of the CDR3 is 14 residues. The sequencing here drew on CD4+ T cells from blood, cultured in vitro, taken after SARS-CoV-2 vaccination. The clonotype was recovered from a human donor who received a COVID-19 vaccine. The chain combines TRBV20-1 with TRBJ1-5; D might be TRBD1 (6 bases). CDR3 sequence reads: CSAQPGTYDQPQHF. CDR3 nucleotide sequence: TGCAGTGCGCAACCCGGGACATACGATCAGCCCCAGCATTTT.